These T cell receptor beta chains were read from a single sample in a study of cytomegalovirus exposure and HLA in healthy donors. Sequencing was performed with immunoSEQ multiplex PCR; in TCRdb, only in-frame clones are kept and a portion is missing. The sample lists 150,000 or so clones, around 81% occurring once. Material for sequencing was PBMCs. All receptors come from a man in his fifties in good health and CMV-seronegative. CDR3s include the opening cysteine and the closing phenylalanine or tryptophan. Fields, in order: J gene, clone size, V gene, D gene, CDR3 DNA, CDR3 protein. The D gene is left open where the match is weak. The listing skips clone size in some rows; elsewhere it reads once, few, many or a size class.

j_call: TRBJ2-3; clone_size: NA; v_call: TRBV5-4; d_call: TRBD2; cdr3_nt: TGTGCCAGCAGCCCCCGGACTAGCGGGAAGGATACGCAGTATTTT; cdr3_aa: CASSPRTSGKDTQYF
j_call: TRBJ1-2; clone_size: few; v_call: TRBV21-1; d_call: NA; cdr3_nt: TGTGCCAGCAGCACGCGGACAGGGATTAACTATGGCTACACCTTC; cdr3_aa: CASSTRTGINYGYTF
j_call: TRBJ2-1; clone_size: NA; v_call: TRBV5-1; d_call: TRBD2; cdr3_nt: TGCGCCAGCAGCTTAGAGGGACTAGGGTCCTACAATGAGCAGTTCTTC; cdr3_aa: CASSLEGLGSYNEQFF
j_call: TRBJ2-7; clone_size: NA; v_call: TRBV6-5; d_call: TRBD1; cdr3_nt: TGTGCCAGCAGTCGGGACAGGGGTTGGGACGAGCAGTACTTC; cdr3_aa: CASSRDRGWDEQYF
j_call: TRBJ1-4; clone_size: NA; v_call: TRBV2; d_call: NA; cdr3_nt: TGTGCCAGCAGCCAGCTCCGGGACACTCAAGAAAAACTGTTTTTT; cdr3_aa: CASSQLRDTQEKLFF
j_call: TRBJ1-4; clone_size: few; v_call: TRBV2; d_call: NA; cdr3_nt: TGTGCCAGCAGTGTAGGGCAGGGTCATGAAAAACTGTTTTTT; cdr3_aa: CASSVGQGHEKLFF
j_call: TRBJ1-1; clone_size: NA; v_call: TRBV6-1; d_call: TRBD1; cdr3_nt: TGTGCCAGCAGTGACCGGCGCGGCAGGGGGAGCGCTTTCTTT; cdr3_aa: CASSDRRGRGSAFF
j_call: TRBJ1-1; clone_size: once; v_call: TRBV6-1; d_call: NA; cdr3_nt: TGTGCCAGCAGTGTCCGGGAGAACACTGAAGCTTTCTTT; cdr3_aa: CASSVRENTEAFF
j_call: TRBJ2-2; clone_size: NA; v_call: TRBV6-6; d_call: TRBD1; cdr3_nt: TGTGCCGAAGGACAGGGAAGAACCGGGGAGCTGTTTTTT; cdr3_aa: CAEGQGRTGELFF
j_call: TRBJ2-7; clone_size: once; v_call: TRBV9; d_call: NA; cdr3_nt: TGTGCCAGCAGCCCGCGGGGCCTGGAGGTTGCCGAGCAGTACTTC; cdr3_aa: CASSPRGLEVAEQYF
j_call: TRBJ1-5; clone_size: once; v_call: TRBV10-1; d_call: NA; cdr3_nt: TGCGCCACTCGACAAGGGGTTCATAGCAATCAGCCCCAGCATTTT; cdr3_aa: CATRQGVHSNQPQHF
j_call: TRBJ2-1; clone_size: NA; v_call: TRBV18; d_call: TRBD1; cdr3_nt: TGTGCCAGCTCACCAGGAGACAGGGGGTCCTACAATGAGCAGTTCTTC; cdr3_aa: CASSPGDRGSYNEQFF
j_call: TRBJ1-2; clone_size: NA; v_call: TRBV30; d_call: NA; cdr3_nt: TGTGCCCAGAAGGCCGACTGGGGCTACACCTTC; cdr3_aa: CAQKADWGYTF
j_call: TRBJ2-2; clone_size: NA; v_call: TRBV11-1; d_call: TRBD1; cdr3_nt: TGTGCCAGCAGATCCGAGCTAGGGACAGCAGCGAACACCGGGGAGCTGTTTTTT; cdr3_aa: CASRSELGTAANTGELFF
j_call: TRBJ1-2; clone_size: NA; v_call: TRBV29-1; d_call: NA; cdr3_nt: TGCAGCCCCGGTGCTGTCGGGAACTATGGCTACACCTTC; cdr3_aa: CSPGAVGNYGYTF
j_call: TRBJ2-2; clone_size: NA; v_call: TRBV29-1; d_call: TRBD1; cdr3_nt: TGCAGCGCGAGACAGGGGATGGACACCGGGGAGCTGTTTTTT; cdr3_aa: CSARQGMDTGELFF
j_call: TRBJ1-4; clone_size: NA; v_call: TRBV11-2; d_call: TRBD1; cdr3_nt: TGTGCCAGCAGCTCAACAGGGGTTCATAATGAAAAACTGTTTTTT; cdr3_aa: CASSSTGVHNEKLFF
j_call: TRBJ2-7; clone_size: NA; v_call: TRBV6-1; d_call: TRBD1; cdr3_nt: TGTGCCAGCAGAACGGACAGGGTGTCCTACGAGCAGTACTTC; cdr3_aa: CASRTDRVSYEQYF
j_call: TRBJ2-3; clone_size: NA; v_call: TRBV19; d_call: TRBD2; cdr3_nt: TGTGCCAGTACCCCGAAATTCGGGACTAGCATAGATACGCAGTATTTT; cdr3_aa: CASTPKFGTSIDTQYF
j_call: TRBJ1-4; clone_size: NA; v_call: TRBV10-2; d_call: TRBD1; cdr3_nt: TGCGCCAGCAGTAGGACAGGGAGTGCTAATGAAAAACTGTTTTTT; cdr3_aa: CASSRTGSANEKLFF
j_call: TRBJ2-7; clone_size: NA; v_call: TRBV5-1; d_call: NA; cdr3_nt: TGCGCCAGCAGCTTCGAACAGGGTACTAATAACGAGCAGTACTTC; cdr3_aa: CASSFEQGTNNEQYF
j_call: TRBJ1-2; clone_size: few; v_call: TRBV30; d_call: NA; cdr3_nt: TGTGCCTGCCTAGGATTGCTTGGCTACACCTTC; cdr3_aa: CACLGLLGYTF